The 32 T cell receptor beta chains reported below all come from one sample, sequenced in a study of T cells in Graves' hyperthyroidism and ophthalmopathy. The TCR beta CDR3 regions underwent amplification using RNA transcripts as the source. HTBI primers were the set used in a first-round RT-PCR of the TCR CDR3. TCRdb analysed the multiplex PCR reads with MiXCR anew, one entry per CDR3 protein. The sample has approximately 430,000 distinct CDR3 sequences, under 15% seen once. The sequenced sample consisted of blood. The receptors originated from a man between 18 and 35 years old with Graves' ophthalmopathy.

In its sample, this clonotype was seen many times. The chain combines TRBV20-1 with TRBJ1-5, with 8 bases fitting TRBD1. The CDR3 length is 16 residues. Looked up from germline, CDR1 is DFQATT and CDR2 is SNEGSKA (reference sequence). The ends lost 5 bases at V and 7 bases at J; junction bases unmatched: 16. The CDR3 DNA is TGCAGTGCTGTGGACAGGGTAAGGGGTTTGAGACAGCCCCAGCATTTT. It codes for CSAVDRVRGLRQPQHF.

This clonotype was counted a few times. V and J are TRBV9 and TRBJ1-6; TRBD1 matches at 7 bases. V was clipped by 3 bases and J by 0 bases; unmatched bases: 9. The CDR3 runs 18 residues. CDR1 and CDR2 from the germline V gene are SGDLS and YYNGEE. In nucleotides, the CDR3 is TGTGCCAGCAGCGGCAGGGACAGCGCCAGCTCCTATAATTCACCCCTCCACTTT. Translation: CASSGRDSASSYNSPLHF.

This clonotype was seen a handful of times. The chain recombines TRBV10-1 with TRBJ2-2, with D possibly matching TRBD1 (5 bases). Trimming took 9 bases from V and 0 from J, leaving 11 bases between them. Looked up from germline, CDR1 is WNHNN and CDR2 is SYGVQD (reference sequence). This CDR3 contains 14 residues. In DNA form, the CDR3 reads TGCGCCAGTCTCAGGGCCCCGAACACCGGGGAGCTGTTTTTT. Encoded protein: CASLRAPNTGELFF.

The rearrangement uses TRBV7-2 and TRBJ2-1, with TRBD2 matching 12 bases. Germline-derived CDR1 and CDR2 are SGHTA and FQGNSA. V gave up 1 base and J gave up 2 bases; unmatched junction bases: 12. This CDR3 region has 20 residues. The CDR3 spells CASSLGPGSSGGGTYNEQFF. The CDR3 DNA is TGTGCCAGCAGCTTAGGGCCGGGGTCTAGCGGGGGGGGGACCTACAATGAGCAGTTCTTC.

Ten or more counts support this clonotype. The V gene is TRBV6-5, the J gene TRBJ2-1, with TRBD2 matching 10 bases. There are 15 residues in the CDR3. V trimming: 2 bases; J trimming: 7 bases; junction bases outside the gene matches: 5. Germline CDR1 and CDR2: MNHEY and SVGAGI. CDR3 amino acids: CASSYEASGGNEQFF. In nucleotides, the CDR3 is TGTGCCAGCAGTTACGAGGCTAGCGGGGGTAATGAGCAGTTCTTC.

Many counts were recorded for this clonotype. The rearrangement joins TRBV3-1 to TRBJ2-7; tentative D call: TRBD2 (6 bases). The CDR3 contains 15 residues. From germline, CDR1 is LGHDT and CDR2 YNNKEL (reference sequence). The V and J ends lost 3 bases and 2 bases respectively, with 14 bases between them. The CDR3 reads CASSQGPGEPYEQYF. In nucleotides, the CDR3 is TGTGCCAGCAGCCAGGGGCCGGGAGAGCCCTACGAGCAGTACTTC.

At least ten counts were recorded for this clonotype. V and J are TRBV12-3 or TRBV12-4 and TRBJ2-5; 11 bases agree with TRBD2. V shed 5 bases and J 5 bases; nucleotides not matched to a gene: 13. The CDR3 sequence is 17 residues long. This CDR3 reads CASSALIAGGRSETQYF. As DNA, the CDR3 is TGTGCCAGCAGTGCCCTTATAGCGGGAGGGCGTTCGGAGACCCAGTACTTC.

A remark on this clonotype: Compared with germline, one end of the junction differs, possibly owing to a read error. The chain carries TRBV7-7 and TRBJ2-5; TRBD2 might be the D (6 bases). The CDR3 contains 16 residues. Germline values: CDR1 SSHAT, CDR2 FNYEAQ (reference sequence). CDR3: CASSLSLGGEGETQYF. DNA for the CDR3: TGTGCTAGCAGCTTGTCTCTCGGGGGAGAGGGGGAGACCCAGTACTTC.

At least ten counts were recorded for this clonotype. V and J are TRBV13 and TRBJ2-7, with D uncertain. The CDR3 runs 14 residues. Germline V CDR1 and CDR2: PRHDT, FYEKMQ (reference sequence). Trimming stripped 0 bases from V and 5 bases from J, with 11 bases between. CDR3 amino acids: CASSLGPETHEQYF. The CDR3 coding sequence is TGTGCCAGCAGCTTAGGACCAGAGACCCACGAGCAGTACTTC. The full variable domain, in which reference TRBV13 and TRBJ2-7 provide the parts outside the CDR3, is AAGVIQSPRHLIKEKRETATLKCYPIPRHDTVYWYQQGPGQDPQFLISFYEKMQSDKGSIPDRFSAQQFSDYHSELNMSSLELGDSALYFCASSLGPETHEQYFGPGTRLTVT.

V gene TRBV12-3 or TRBV12-4 combines with J gene TRBJ2-1; 9 bases are shared with TRBD2. Trimming at V came to 7 bases and at J to 9 bases, leaving 10 bases not matched to a gene. The CDR3 length is 14 residues. The CDR3 nucleotides read TGTGCCAGCACCCCCTCGGCTAGCGGGACTGAGCAGTTCTTC. It yields the protein CASTPSASGTEQFF.

This clonotype was observed at least ten times. V usage is TRBV20-1 and J usage is TRBJ1-2, with a tentative D call TRBD1 (6 bases). CDR3 length: 13 residues. From germline, CDR1 is DFQATT and CDR2 SNEGSKA (reference sequence). V was clipped by 4 bases and J by 4 bases, with 13 bases between them. The CDR3 loop reads CSAKDSLVYGYTF. In DNA, the CDR3 is TGCAGTGCTAAGGACAGCCTTGTCTATGGCTACACCTTC.

In this sample, this clonotype turned up a few times. A read error may be the cause here, since a much bigger clone is one base away. This is likely a read error, given that the CDR3 carries no conserved phenylalanine or tryptophan at its end. V gene TRBV6-4 combines with J gene TRBJ1-1; unclear D gene. V lost 6 bases to trimming and J lost 0 bases, with 11 bases between them. Germline loops: CDR1 MRHNA, CDR2 SNTAGT. The CDR3 spans 14 residues. CDR3: CASRRKLMNTEAFY. The CDR3 DNA reads as TGTGCCAGCAGGAGAAAGCTTATGAACACTGAAGCTTTCTAT.

This rearrangement joins TRBV20-1 to TRBJ2-1; TRBD2 aligns across 10 bases. Germline loops: CDR1 DFQATT, CDR2 SNEGSKA (reference sequence). This CDR3 has 18 residues. With V trimmed by 0 bases and J by 4 bases, 12 bases remained unmatched. The CDR3 loop is CSARDLGSSGSYYNEQFF. CDR3 DNA: TGCAGTGCTAGAGATCTGGGTTCTAGCGGGAGCTATTACAATGAGCAGTTCTTC.

This clonotype showed up many times. V and J are TRBV5-1 and TRBJ2-5; 11 bases match TRBD1. V was pared by 4 bases and J by 1 base, with 3 bases of the junction left unmatched. The CDR3 contains 15 residues. Looked up from germline, CDR1 is SGHRS and CDR2 is YFSETQ. As DNA, the CDR3 is TGCGCCAGCAGCGCGGGGACAGGGGGCCAAGAGACCCAGTACTTC. This sequence encodes CASSAGTGGQETQYF.

A few counts support this clonotype. A read error may explain this, as a much larger clone is one base away. J is TRBJ2-2 and V is TRBV11-3; no reliable D call. The CDR3 totals 15 residues. V gave up 6 bases and J gave up 3 bases, with 14 bases separating them. Per the germline V gene, CDR1 is SGHNT and CDR2 is YENEEA. In DNA, the CDR3 is TGTGCCAGCAGACCATCTTACGCGGACACCGGGGAGCTGTTTTTT. Encoded protein: CASRPSYADTGELFF. Full variable domain (remainder filled in from reference TRBV11-3 and TRBJ2-2): EAGVVQSPRYKIIEKKQPVAFWCNPISGHNTLYWYLQNLGQGPELLIRYENEEAVDDSQLPKDRFSAERLKGVDSTLKIQPAELGDSAVYLCASRPSYADTGELFFGEGSRLTVL.

There are many counts of this clonotype. This rearrangement joins TRBV10-1 to TRBJ2-3, with 9 bases fitting TRBD1. V lost 2 bases, J lost 2 bases, and 5 bases stayed unmatched. CDR3 length equals 16 residues. CDR1 and CDR2 from the germline V gene are WNHNN and SYGVQD (reference sequence). CDR3 residues: CASSERDRVTTDTQYF. The CDR3 nucleotides are TGCGCCAGCAGTGAGAGGGACAGGGTCACCACAGATACGCAGTATTTT.

The chain employs TRBV10-2 and TRBJ2-7; no clear D gene. This CDR3 contains 15 residues. Between the trimmed V and J ends, which lost 2 bases and 5 bases, there was a span of 16 bases. Germline loops: CDR1 WSHSY, CDR2 SAAADI. The CDR3 bases are TGCGCCAGCAGTGAGGTTGGCTCTAGGGCCCACGAGCAGTACTTC. It translates to CASSEVGSRAHEQYF.

In its sample, this clonotype was seen many times. The chain couples TRBV3-1 to TRBJ1-2, with 8 bases that match TRBD1. The CDR3 is made up of 14 amino acids. Unmatched junction bases numbered 7, after V lost 4 bases and J lost 6 bases. The germline V gene encodes CDR1 LGHDT and CDR2 YNNKEL (reference sequence). For the CDR3, the DNA is TGTGCCAGCAGCCCCTTCGACAGGGGTCATGGCTACACCTTC. It yields the protein CASSPFDRGHGYTF.

This clonotype appeared a few times. This chain uses TRBV19 with TRBJ2-3; tentatively, D is TRBD1 (6 bases). From germline, CDR1 is LNHDA and CDR2 SQIVND (reference sequence). Trimming took 8 bases from V and 0 from J, leaving 12 bases between them. The length of the CDR3 is 14 residues. The CDR3 sequence is CASRMTGSTDTQYF. The CDR3 DNA reads TGTGCCAGTCGCATGACAGGAAGCACAGATACGCAGTATTTT.

This clonotype came up a few times. The gene calls are TRBV27 and TRBJ2-7, with D tentatively TRBD1 or TRBD2 (5 bases each). Germline CDR1 and CDR2: MNHEY and SMNVEV (reference sequence). V dropped 6 bases and J dropped 2 bases, with 8 bases sitting between them. This CDR3 has 12 residues. CDR3 sequence (DNA): TGTGCCAGCAGGCAGGGACCCTACGAGCAGTACTTC. It codes for CASRQGPYEQYF.

The gene calls are TRBV5-1 and TRBJ1-5; 8 bases match TRBD1. Looked up from germline, CDR1 is SGHRS and CDR2 is YFSETQ. The junction had 9 bases not matched to a gene; V was cut back by 1 base and J by 3 bases. The CDR3 loop spans 17 amino acids. The CDR3 reads CASSLYPQGADNQPQHF. DNA for the CDR3: TGCGCCAGCAGCTTGTATCCTCAGGGGGCGGACAATCAGCCCCAGCATTTT.

This clonotype was seen a handful of times. This sequence joins TRBV5-8 and TRBJ2-3; D may be TRBD1 or TRBD2 (5 bases each). This CDR3 has 15 residues. The germline V and J ends were trimmed by 2 bases and 6 bases, with 16 bases remaining between them. Germline lookup yields CDR1 SGHTS and CDR2 YDEGEE. CDR3 DNA sequence: TGTGCCAGCAGCTTTTCAGGTTGGGGGATCGATACGCAGTATTTT. Translating it yields CASSFSGWGIDTQYF.

The DNA of the CDR3 is TGTGCCAGCAGGTCAACTCCGGGACAGCATAGCAATCAGCCCCAGCATTTT. This gives the protein CASRSTPGQHSNQPQHF. The J gene is TRBJ1-5, the V gene TRBV6-1; 7 bases match TRBD1. Germline CDR1 is MNHNS and CDR2 is SASEGT. The CDR3 contains 17 residues. After removal of 6 bases from V and 0 bases from J, the junction contained 11 bases not matched to a gene.

This clonotype has ten or more counts. This sequence may be a read error, since a much larger clone differs from it by one base. The J gene is TRBJ2-3, the V gene TRBV20-1; 7 positions agree with TRBD2. CDR1 is DFQATT and CDR2 is SNEGSKA in the germline V gene (reference sequence). The CDR3 is 13 residues long. With 7 bases clipped from V and 7 bases from J, the junction kept 11 bases outside the gene matches. The DNA of the CDR3 is TGCAGTGTCGCACTAGCGCATACAAATACGCAGTATTTT. This sequence encodes CSVALAHTNTQYF.

This clonotype was detected ten times or more. The V gene is TRBV7-2, the J gene TRBJ1-2; D is perhaps TRBD1 (6 bases). The CDR3 covers 17 residues. The germline gives CDR1 SGHTA, CDR2 FQGNSA. Trimming stripped 7 bases from V and 1 base from J, with 22 bases between. The CDR3 DNA reads TGTGCCAGCACCGCTTGGGGACAAGTTAGTGGTAACTATGGCTACACCTTC. This translates into CASTAWGQVSGNYGYTF.

This clonotype was observed a few times. The chain uses TRBV30 and TRBJ1-2; perhaps TRBD1 as D (5 bases). In germline, CDR1 is GTSNPN, CDR2 SVGIG (reference sequence). This CDR3 is built from 14 residues. Trimming removed 5 bases from V and 4 bases from J, with 17 bases in between. The CDR3 loop reads CAWAPDIGVYGYTF. CDR3 bases: TGTGCCTGGGCACCGGACATCGGGGTCTATGGCTACACCTTC.

Concerning this clonotype: This could be a read error, since a much larger clone is one nucleotide away. This chain uses TRBV5-1 with TRBJ2-5; D tentatively reads TRBD1 or TRBD2 (6 bases each). Germline V CDR1 and CDR2: SGHRS, YFSETQ. The length of the CDR3 is 14 residues. The V end lost 4 bases, the J end lost 7 bases, and 17 bases lay between the germline ends. The CDR3 DNA follows: TGCGCCAGCAGCCAGCGGAGGGGGTTAGGGACCCAGTACTTC. The encoded protein is CASSQRRGLGTQYF.

Comments on this clonotype: This is likely a read error, given that the CDR3 carries no conserved phenylalanine or tryptophan at its end. The chain joins TRBV12-3 or TRBV12-4 to TRBJ2-7; D gene uncertain. This CDR3 spans 15 amino acids. Trimming took off 6 bases at V and 0 bases at J, with 15 bases between the two ends. The CDR3 coding sequence is TGTGCCAGCAGCAAACCGGACCCAAGCTCCTACGAGCAGTACCTC. Residues: CASSKPDPSSYEQYL.

This clonotype was detected many times. The chain is built from TRBV6-2 or TRBV6-3 and TRBJ1-2; D is perhaps TRBD1 (6 bases). With 7 bases removed from V and 7 bases from J, the gap between germline ends came to 19 bases. This CDR3 region has 14 residues. The germline CDR1 and CDR2 sequences are MNHEY and SVGEGT. The CDR3 reads CASKPSGELRGYTF. CDR3 sequence (DNA): TGTGCCAGCAAACCTTCAGGGGAGCTACGTGGCTACACCTTC.

V usage is TRBV29-1 and J usage is TRBJ1-2, with D unclear. The CDR3 contains 11 residues. The germline V gene has CDR1 SQVTM and CDR2 ANQGSEA. Trimming removed 8 bases from V and 1 base from J, with 8 bases in between. The CDR3 loop reads CSSWGNYGYTF. CDR3 sequence (DNA): TGCAGCTCGTGGGGTAACTATGGCTACACCTTC.

This clonotype was counted only a few times. The rearrangement links TRBV30 to TRBJ2-1; a weak D match, TRBD2 (6 bases). The V gene's germline CDR1 is GTSNPN and CDR2 SVGIG (reference sequence). The V end was cut by 2 bases, the J end by 7 bases, with 12 bases between. The CDR3 loop spans 13 amino acids. DNA for the CDR3: TGTGCCTGGAGTCAGACTAGTGTGAATGAGCAGTTCTTC. It specifies CAWSQTSVNEQFF.

This clonotype was seen ten or more times. The chain couples TRBV12-3 or TRBV12-4 to TRBJ1-6, with 8 bases aligning to TRBD1. V lost 5 bases and J lost 9; bases outside the gene matches: 3. The CDR3 totals 13 residues. This chain's CDR3 is CASSQGAGSPLHF. In nucleotides, the CDR3 is TGTGCCAGCAGTCAGGGGGCAGGTTCACCCCTCCACTTT.